The next 12 T cell receptor beta chains were all read from a single sample in a study of blood T cell repertoires in COVID-19. Assay used: immunoSEQ multiplex PCR; TCRdb lists only in-frame clones, some missing. The table shows over 200,000 clones, with around 87% occurring only once. The sequencing input was peripheral blood. These receptors were obtained from a man between 60 and 75 years old who had recovered from COVID-19.

The gene calls are TRBV7-3 and TRBJ2-1; TRBD2 agrees at 12 bases. The length of the CDR3 is 17 residues. The V and J ends lost 2 bases and 4 bases, in that order; junction bases with no gene match: 6. The germline gives CDR1 SGHTA, CDR2 FQGTGA. The CDR3 here is CASSLRLAGASYNEQFF. The CDR3 DNA reads TGTGCCAGCAGCTTACGACTAGCGGGAGCTTCTTACAATGAGCAGTTCTTC.

V usage is TRBV7-2 and J usage is TRBJ2-1; D call uncertain. The CDR3 is 11 amino acids. Trimming removed 5 bases at V and 7 bases at J, with 6 bases between. CDR1 and CDR2 (germline): SGHTA, FQGNSA. The CDR3, as DNA: TGTGCCAGCAGCGTTATTAATGAGCAGTTCTTC. Amino acids: CASSVINEQFF.

The chain recombines TRBV5-1 with TRBJ2-3; D is possibly TRBD2 (5 bases). This CDR3 comprises 16 residues. In germline, CDR1 is SGHRS, CDR2 YFSETQ. The ends were cut back, 1 base at V and 2 bases at J, with 14 bases in the middle. In nucleotides, the CDR3 is TGCGCCAGCAGCTTGAGGTCTAGCAGCCCCACAGATACGCAGTATTTT. Its protein is CASSLRSSSPTDTQYF.

The rearrangement uses TRBV3-1 (or the pseudogene TRBV3-2) and TRBJ2-5, with D hard to call. Germline CDR1 LGHDT, CDR2 YNNKEL (reference sequence). The V and J ends lost 4 bases and 1 base respectively, with 7 bases between them. The CDR3 contains 13 residues. Here the CDR3 reads CASSPPSQETQYF. The CDR3 DNA reads TGTGCCAGCAGCCCCCCTTCCCAAGAGACCCAGTACTTC.

For this clone: The same CDR3 also results from other DNA sequences found in this sample. V gene TRBV5-4 combines with J gene TRBJ2-3, with TRBD2 as a possible D gene (6 bases). Looked up from germline, CDR1 is SGHNT and CDR2 is YYREEE (reference sequence). V was trimmed by 5 bases and J by 2 bases, leaving 9 bases between them. The CDR3 runs to 13 residues. DNA for the CDR3: TGTGCCAGCAGTTGGGGGGTCACAGATACGCAGTATTTT. It translates to CASSWGVTDTQYF.

This clone was found a few times. The V and J genes are TRBV15 and TRBJ1-4; tentatively, D is TRBD1 (6 bases). Between the trimmed V and J ends, which lost 3 bases and 7 bases, there was a span of 12 bases. Per the germline V gene, CDR1 is LNHNV and CDR2 is YYDKDF (reference sequence). CDR3 length equals 14 residues. CDR3 sequence (DNA): TGTGCCACCAGCAGTCCAGGGGAGAGTGAAAAACTGTTTTTT. It encodes CATSSPGESEKLFF.

This chain joins TRBV19 and TRBJ2-1, with 7 bases lining up with TRBD2. The V segment lost 3 bases and the J segment 8 bases; nucleotides outside the gene matches: 7. The CDR3 sequence is 14 residues long. Germline CDR1 reads LNHDA; CDR2 reads SQIVND (reference sequence). The CDR3 region has the DNA TGTGCCAGTAGTATGGGACTACGGGGCGATGAGCAGTTCTTC. It codes for CASSMGLRGDEQFF.

The chain is built from TRBV19 and TRBJ2-7; 7 bases are a match to TRBD1. Trimming cost V 5 bases and J 6 bases; bases outside gene matches: 13. The V gene's germline CDR1 is LNHDA and CDR2 SQIVND (reference sequence). The CDR3 loop spans 15 amino acids. The CDR3 region is CASSGNRGIPIEQYF. Here the CDR3 DNA reads TGTGCCAGTAGTGGCAACAGGGGAATTCCCATCGAGCAGTACTTC. Supplemented by reference TRBV19 and TRBJ2-7, the full variable domain reads DGGITQSPKYLFRKEGQNVTLSCEQNLNHDAMYWYRQDPGQGLRLIYYSQIVNDFQKGDIAEGYSVSREKKESFPLTVTSAQKNPTAFYLCASSGNRGIPIEQYFGPGTRLTVT.

The chain combines TRBV9 with TRBJ1-2; D is uncertain. The germline V gene has CDR1 SGDLS and CDR2 YYNGEE. Trimming removed 7 bases from V and 0 bases from J, with 7 bases in between. The CDR3 spans 12 residues. The CDR3 coding sequence is TGTGCCAGCGGAACAGCTAACTATGGCTACACCTTC. It codes for CASGTANYGYTF.

This chain joins TRBV9 and TRBJ1-2, with D possibly being TRBD1 (6 bases). Germline lookup yields CDR1 SGDLS and CDR2 YYNGEE. The CDR3 spans 14 residues. Trimming took off 6 bases at V and 3 bases at J, with 15 bases between the two ends. As DNA, the CDR3 is TGTGCCAGCACCCGGGGCAGGGGTGACTATGGCTACACCTTC. Translated: CASTRGRGDYGYTF.

The rearrangement links TRBV2 to TRBJ1-6; 7 positions agree with TRBD1. This CDR3 spans 15 amino acids. V lost 3 bases, J lost 6 bases, and 5 bases stayed unmatched. CDR1 and CDR2 (germline): SNHLY, FYNNEI. CDR3: CASSDQGVVNSPLHF. CDR3 DNA sequence: TGTGCCAGCAGTGATCAGGGGGTGGTTAATTCACCCCTCCACTTT.

The gene calls are TRBV7-2 and TRBJ2-5; 7 bases fit TRBD1. The V gene's germline CDR1 is SGHTA and CDR2 FQGNSA. The V segment lost 5 bases and the J segment 3 bases; nucleotides outside the gene matches: 3. This CDR3 is 13 amino acids long. CDR3 in amino acids: CASSLGTEETQYF. The CDR3 bases are TGTGCCAGCAGCCTCGGGACAGAAGAGACCCAGTACTTC.